The clone carrying this TCR beta chain was seen many times. The target antigen is unknown. This sample is drawn from a study of CD8 T cells in ankylosing spondylitis. General study results and limits: In ankylosing spondylitis patients, matched synovial fluid reportedly showed significant enrichment of disease-linked clones.

Generation of TCR beta libraries employed quantitative 5'-RACE incorporating molecular barcodes. TCRdb re-called the 5' RACE reads through MiXCR, storing one row per CDR3 protein. The sample yields over 150,000 distinct CDR3 sequences, approximately 18% seen once. This TCR derives from a male donor under 35 with ankylosing spondylitis or in good health (not recorded which). Sample: blood, either unsorted or a sorted T cell fraction (not recorded which).

CDR3 sequence: CASSRYYEQYF. Here the CDR3 DNA reads TGTGCCAGCAGCCGATACTACGAGCAGTACTTC. The chain carries TRBV7-2 and TRBJ2-7; D not resolved. In germline, CDR1 is SGHTA, CDR2 FQGNSA. V shed 5 bases and J shed 3 bases, with 5 bases lying between them. The CDR3 length is 11 residues.